The 25 T cell receptor beta chains presented below share a single source sample, sequenced in a study of human T cells and chemical hapten exposure. TCRdb reprocessed the RACE reads with MiXCR, giving one entry per CDR3 protein. The data contain around 380,000 distinct CDR3 sequences, 4.8% of them singletons. Stated time point: patch test 1, 2 weeks after DPC sensitization. Treatment given: therapeutic diphenylcyclopropenone sensitization with weekly scalp DPC. The sample here was whole blood, taken in connection with sensitization to the hapten diphenylcyclopropenone (DPC). The receptors derive from a woman aged 45 to 65 with alopecia areata. Some clones in this sample may be carry-over from other donors' samples.

The table lists this clonotype with many counts. This chain uses TRBV12-3 or TRBV12-4 with TRBJ2-1, with D perhaps given as TRBD1 or TRBD2 (5 bases each). The length of the CDR3 is 16 residues. V dropped 1 base and J dropped 4 bases, with 14 bases sitting between them. CDR3 DNA sequence: TGTGCCAGCAGTTTAGTGTTTGGGACGACTTACAATGAGCAGTTCTTC. It specifies CASSLVFGTTYNEQFF.

V gene TRBV30 combines with J gene TRBJ2-1; 9 nucleotides align to TRBD2. CDR3 length equals 18 residues. J was trimmed by 5 bases and V by 0 bases; bases with no gene match: 14. Germline CDR1 reads GTSNPN; CDR2 reads SVGIG (reference sequence). The chain's CDR3 is CAWSVWMASGTNHNEQFF. The CDR3 DNA reads TGTGCCTGGAGTGTATGGATGGCTAGCGGGACTAATCACAATGAGCAGTTCTTC.

This clonotype has a count of ten or more. The V call is TRBV27, the J call TRBJ2-5; D assignment may be TRBD1 or TRBD2 (5 bases each). CDR1 and CDR2 (germline): MNHEY, SMNVEV (reference sequence). The CDR3 contains 15 residues. The V gene lost 5 bases and the J gene lost 2 bases, with 15 bases spanning the gap. This CDR3 reads CASSLQWGLQETQYF. The DNA of the CDR3 is TGTGCCAGCAGTCTCCAGTGGGGGTTACAAGAGACCCAGTACTTC.

This rearrangement joins TRBV12-3 or TRBV12-4 to TRBJ1-4; TRBD1 agrees at 9 bases. The CDR3 has 15 amino acids. V lost 6 bases to trimming and J lost 8 bases; unmatched junction nucleotides: 10. This CDR3 reads CASSLGTGTGEKLFF. CDR3 bases: TGTGCCAGCAGCCTAGGAACCGGGACAGGGGAAAAACTGTTTTTT.

This sequence joins TRBV28 and TRBJ1-2, with 10 bases identical to TRBD1. V was pared by 6 bases and J by 4 bases, with 11 bases of the junction left unmatched. The CDR3 is 16 residues long. Germline values: CDR1 MDHEN, CDR2 SYDVKM. CDR3: CASRHPGQGFSYGYTF. CDR3 in DNA: TGTGCCAGCAGACACCCGGGACAGGGGTTTAGCTATGGCTACACCTTC.

Many counts were recorded for this clonotype. V and J are TRBV12-3 or TRBV12-4 and TRBJ1-1; possible D gene TRBD1, 5 bases. This CDR3 region has 15 residues. V was shortened by 7 bases and J by 4 bases, with 19 bases between the two germline ends. CDR3 in DNA: TGTGCCAGCACCCACGGAGACAGACCGGCCACTGAAGCTTTCTTT. Its protein product is CASTHGDRPATEAFF.

This clonotype has a count of ten or more. This chain links TRBV11-2 with TRBJ2-5, with a weak D call TRBD2 (6 bases). Germline V CDR1 and CDR2: SGHAT, FQNNGV. V shed 5 bases and J shed 6 bases, with 13 bases lying between them. The CDR3 loop spans 13 amino acids. CDR3 sequence (DNA): TGTGCCAGCAGCCCCTGGGAGGCGAAGACCCAGTACTTC. Translated, it gives CASSPWEAKTQYF.

This clonotype came up a few times. CDR3 coding DNA: TGTGCCAGCAGCGCTAGGACAGCCCGGGGCGAAAACATTCAGTACTTC. Translating gives CASSARTARGENIQYF. The genes are TRBV21-1 and TRBJ2-4; whether TRBD1, the table's D call, matches the DNA was not checked. TRBV21-1 is described as a pseudogene. The CDR3 spans 16 residues.

This clonotype was detected many times. The rearrangement links TRBV7-9 to TRBJ1-1; 9 bases line up with TRBD1. The V and J ends lost 10 bases and 7 bases, in that order; junction bases with no gene match: 10. Germline V CDR1 and CDR2: SEHNR, FQNEAQ (reference sequence). The CDR3 extends over 13 amino acids. The CDR3 spells CATPGTGPLEAFF. The CDR3 DNA reads as TGTGCCACGCCCGGGACAGGGCCCCTTGAAGCTTTCTTT.

This clonotype was seen many times. This chain uses TRBV2 with TRBJ2-5, with D hard to call. Germline CDR1 is SNHLY and CDR2 is FYNNEI. This CDR3 is built from 12 residues. V lost 6 bases to trimming and J lost 0 bases, with 5 bases between them. Written as DNA, the CDR3 is TGTGCCAGCAGACGTTACCAAGAGACCCAGTACTTC. Amino acids: CASRRYQETQYF.

This chain links TRBV20-1 with TRBJ2-3, with a weak D call TRBD1 (5 bases). The V and J ends lost 7 bases and 2 bases respectively, with 13 bases between them. This CDR3 region has 13 residues. Germline values: CDR1 DFQATT, CDR2 SNEGSKA (reference sequence). CDR3 in DNA: TGCAGTGTCAGATCAGGGAACACAGATACGCAGTATTTT. Protein product: CSVRSGNTDTQYF.

This clonotype was observed at least ten times. The V and J genes are TRBV15 and TRBJ1-3; D perhaps matches TRBD1 (6 bases). Trimming cost V 5 bases and J 0 bases, with 11 bases left between them. The CDR3 consists of 15 residues. CDR1 LNHNV and CDR2 YYDKDF come from the germline V gene (reference sequence). In DNA, the CDR3 is TGTGCCACCAGCCGGGGGCCCACCTCTGGAAACACCATATATTTT. This gives the protein CATSRGPTSGNTIYF.

The V and J genes are TRBV4-2 and TRBJ2-3; TRBD2 is a possible D gene (5 bases). This CDR3 region has 18 residues. Germline CDR1 LGHNA, CDR2 YNFKEQ. V was pared by 0 bases and J by 6 bases, with 22 bases between. The CDR3: CASSQEEAVATSRDTQYF. The CDR3 bases are TGTGCCAGCAGCCAAGAGGAGGCTGTGGCAACATCCAGGGATACGCAGTATTTT.

For this clonotype: It may be a read error: a sequence one base away is much more abundant. The J gene is TRBJ2-1, the V gene TRBV7-9, with 8 bases identical to TRBD2. CDR1 and CDR2 from the germline V gene are SEHNR and FQNEAQ (reference sequence). After removal of 4 bases from V and 8 bases from J, the junction contained 4 bases not matched to a gene. The CDR3 sequence is 13 residues long. CDR3 region: CASSSHGRDEQFF. CDR3 nucleotides: TGTGCCAGCAGCTCGCACGGGAGGGATGAGCAGTTCTTC. The full variable domain, its missing parts supplied by reference TRBV7-9 and TRBJ2-1, is DTGVSQNPRHKITKRGQNVTFRCDPISEHNRLYWYRQTLGQGPEFLTYFQNEAQLEKSRLLSDRFSAERPKGSFSTLEIQRTEQGDSAMYLCASSSHGRDEQFFGPGTRLTVL.

The chain is built from TRBV19 and TRBJ2-1, with D maybe TRBD2 (6 bases). Germline CDR1 reads LNHDA; CDR2 reads SQIVND (reference sequence). CDR3 length equals 11 residues. Trimming left V 3 bases short and J 14 bases short, with 11 bases between. CDR3 bases: TGTGCCAGTAGTATGGGCCTAGCGAAGTTCTTC. Translating it yields CASSMGLAKFF.

This clonotype has at least ten counts. The chain carries TRBV12-3 or TRBV12-4 and TRBJ1-2; TRBD1 matches at 9 bases. Trimming at V came to 4 bases and at J to 8 bases, leaving 14 bases not matched to a gene. This CDR3 region has 16 residues. As DNA, the CDR3 is TGTGCCAGCAGTTCGACAGGGGGTCAGTCTTTGTGGGGCTACACCTTC. It is translated as CASSSTGGQSLWGYTF.

The chain recombines TRBV6-5 with TRBJ1-5, with 8 bases matching TRBD1. V shed 6 bases, J shed 5 bases, and the junction held 9 bases outside the gene matches. This CDR3 is built from 15 residues. In germline, CDR1 is MNHEY, CDR2 SVGAGI. The CDR3 reads CASSQGQGSYQPQHF. The DNA of the CDR3 is TGTGCCAGCAGCCAAGGACAGGGCTCGTATCAGCCCCAGCATTTT.

This sequence joins TRBV4-2 and TRBJ1-6; tentative D call: TRBD1 (5 bases). The germline gives CDR1 LGHNA, CDR2 YNFKEQ. V lost 1 base to trimming and J lost 7 bases, with 14 bases between them. This CDR3 has 16 residues. CDR3 nucleotides: TGTGCCAGCAGCCAAGCGGTTTTGGGGGGGAATTCACCCCTCCACTTT. Protein product: CASSQAVLGGNSPLHF.

This clonotype occurred many times. V and J are TRBV29-1 and TRBJ2-2, with 8 bases matching TRBD1. Germline CDR1 and CDR2: SQVTM and ANQGSEA. V shed 0 bases, J shed 6 bases, and the junction held 9 bases outside the gene matches. The CDR3 is made up of 16 amino acids. Written as DNA, the CDR3 is TGCAGCGTTGAAGATGGACACAGGGGGTCAGCCGGGGAGCTGTTTTTT. Translating gives CSVEDGHRGSAGELFF.

This clonotype was counted ten times or more. The rearrangement uses TRBV12-3 or TRBV12-4 and TRBJ2-1; 12 positions match TRBD2. The CDR3 spans 20 residues. V gave up 4 bases and J gave up 2 bases; unmatched junction bases: 15. The CDR3: CASSSPSGRANRSPYNEQFF. The CDR3 DNA follows: TGTGCCAGCAGTTCCCCTAGCGGGAGGGCTAACCGTTCCCCCTACAATGAGCAGTTCTTC.

This clonotype was found many times. V is TRBV29-1 and J is TRBJ1-4; 9 bases are a match to TRBD1. CDR1 is SQVTM, CDR2 ANQGSEA, per germline. CDR3 length: 13 residues. V shed 6 bases, J shed 7 bases, and the junction held 6 bases outside the gene matches. The DNA for the CDR3 is TGCAGCGTAGCCGGGACAGGGCGTGAAAAACTGTTTTTT. This translates into CSVAGTGREKLFF.

This clonotype has a count of ten or more. V usage is TRBV7-8 and J usage is TRBJ2-3; a possible D gene is TRBD2 (6 bases). CDR1 and CDR2 from the germline V gene are SGHVS and FQNEAQ. This CDR3 spans 15 amino acids. The V gene lost 6 bases and the J gene lost 1 base, with 14 bases spanning the gap. The CDR3 loop reads CASRLPEGGTDTQYF. The DNA for the CDR3 is TGTGCCAGCAGGCTCCCGGAGGGAGGCACAGATACGCAGTATTTT. The full variable domain, in which reference TRBV7-8 and TRBJ2-3 provide the parts outside the CDR3, is GAGVSQSPRYKVAKRGQDVALRCDPISGHVSLFWYQQALGQGPEFLTYFQNEAQLDKSGLPSDRFFAERPEGSVSTLKIQRTQQEDSAVYLCASRLPEGGTDTQYFGPGTRLTVL.

The table lists this clonotype with many counts. The rearrangement uses TRBV12-3 or TRBV12-4 and TRBJ2-7, with a possible D match to TRBD2 (5 bases). The CDR3 loop spans 12 amino acids. V lost 4 bases and J lost 5, with 9 bases in between. The CDR3 reads CASSWHGDEQYF. In DNA form, the CDR3 reads TGTGCCAGCAGTTGGCACGGGGACGAGCAGTACTTC.

This clonotype has ten or more counts. The chain joins TRBV14 to TRBJ1-5; no definite D call. There are 13 residues in the CDR3. The germline V and J ends were trimmed by 1 base and 4 bases, with 5 bases remaining between them. Germline V CDR1 and CDR2: SGHDN, FVKESK. Here the CDR3 reads CASSQVSNQPQHF. CDR3 bases: TGTGCCAGCAGCCAAGTCAGTAATCAGCCCCAGCATTTT.

A few counts support this clonotype. The chain uses TRBV25-1 and TRBJ1-4; D gene uncertain. This CDR3 comprises 12 residues. Per the germline V gene, CDR1 is MGHDK and CDR2 is SYGVNS. V was pared by 4 bases and J by 11 bases, with 11 bases between. The CDR3 sequence: CASSGDPGKLFF. CDR3 nucleotides: TGTGCCAGCAGTGGGGATCCTGGGAAACTGTTTTTT.